Following are 10 T cell receptor beta chains from one sample sequenced in a study of blood T cells in healthy people across ages. Primers used in a second PCR of about 7 to 12 cycles were a sample-barcoded 5' primer and a J-beta primer mix. TCRdb reanalysed the 5' RACE reads using MiXCR and keeps one entry per CDR3 protein. The data hold 1.5 million to 2 million distinct CDR3 sequences, with 49% observed a single time. The specimen sequenced was blood. All receptors derive from a woman aged 40 to 55 in good health.

The chain has TRBV7-2 and TRBJ1-2, with D perhaps matching TRBD1 (5 bases). In germline, CDR1 is SGHTA, CDR2 FQGNSA. This CDR3 comprises 13 residues. Trimming pared 5 bases from V and 4 bases from J, leaving 11 bases between. Here the CDR3 reads CASSRGVSYGYTF. The CDR3 DNA sequence: TGTGCCAGCAGCAGAGGGGTCAGCTATGGCTACACCTTC.

The chain employs TRBV20-1 and TRBJ2-1; 9 bases are shared with TRBD2. This CDR3 region has 17 residues. Germline-derived CDR1 and CDR2 are DFQATT and SNEGSKA (reference sequence). V gave up 1 base and J gave up 4 bases; unmatched junction bases: 11. The CDR3 sequence: CSARAAGGPNFYNEQFF. The CDR3 region has the DNA TGCAGTGCTAGAGCAGCGGGGGGACCGAATTTTTACAATGAGCAGTTCTTC.

The rearrangement uses TRBV10-3 and TRBJ2-3; D is possibly TRBD1 (6 bases). The CDR3 is 13 residues long. The V and J ends lost 11 bases and 3 bases respectively, with 15 bases between them. CDR1 and CDR2 (germline): ENHRY, SYGVKD. CDR3 nucleotide sequence: TGTGCCCTCACCCGGGACATAACAGATACGCAGTATTTT. This encodes CALTRDITDTQYF.

V usage is TRBV20-1 and J usage is TRBJ2-5; D gene unclear. The V gene lost 7 bases and the J gene lost 1 base, with 7 bases spanning the gap. From germline, CDR1 is DFQATT and CDR2 SNEGSKA (reference sequence). CDR3 length equals 11 residues. CDR3 nucleotides: TGCAGTGGGACGTTCCAAGAGACCCAGTACTTC. Protein sequence: CSGTFQETQYF.

This clonotype was detected once. An end of the junction does not agree with germline; a read error may underlie this. CDR3 sequence: CASSLPGPRQGFVSHEQYF. CDR3 nucleotide sequence: TGTGCCAGCAGCTTACCTGGGCCGCGACAGGGATTCGTCTCCCACGAGCAGTACTTC. The gene calls are TRBV7-9 and TRBJ2-7, with 7 bases lining up with TRBD1. Germline CDR1 reads SEHNR; CDR2 reads FQNEAQ (reference sequence). The CDR3 extends over 19 amino acids.

This clonotype was found a few times. The chain recombines TRBV5-1 with TRBJ2-3; D is possibly TRBD1 or TRBD2 (5 bases each). CDR1 and CDR2 (germline): SGHRS, YFSETQ. The CDR3 runs 14 residues. Trimming cost V 5 bases and J 2 bases, with 12 bases left between them. CDR3 bases: TGCGCCAGCAGTTCCGGGACCTTCACAGATACGCAGTATTTT. Residues: CASSSGTFTDTQYF.

This sequence joins TRBV20-1 and TRBJ2-7; D is possibly TRBD2 (5 bases). Germline CDR1 is DFQATT and CDR2 is SNEGSKA (reference sequence). Trimming shortened V by 2 bases and J by 0 bases, and 14 bases separated the two germline ends. The CDR3 is 15 residues long. In nucleotides, the CDR3 is TGCAGTGCTAGAAAAATGGAGGTCTTCTCCTACGAGCAGTACTTC. Amino acid sequence: CSARKMEVFSYEQYF.

The rearrangement joins TRBV7-2 to TRBJ1-5, with unresolved D. CDR1 is SGHTA, CDR2 FQGNSA, per germline. With 5 bases removed from V and 6 bases from J, the gap between germline ends came to 11 bases. The CDR3 is 13 amino acids. The CDR3 protein is CASSHGGSQPQHF. CDR3 nucleotides: TGTGCCAGCAGCCATGGCGGGAGTCAGCCCCAGCATTTT.

To note about this clonotype: An end of the junction differs from the germline gene, which may be a read error. The chain employs TRBV27 and TRBJ2-1, with no clear D. CDR1 and CDR2 (germline): MNHEY, SMNVEV (reference sequence). The CDR3 totals 15 residues. CDR3 residues: CASRPPETSYNEQFF. CDR3 sequence (DNA): TGTGCCAGCAGACCCCCCGAGACCTCCTACAATGAACAGTTCTTC.

The chain has TRBV28 and TRBJ2-1; 11 positions agree with TRBD2. The tail of the sequence fits TRBJ2-7 better, so the J call may be wrong. The CDR3 length is 14 residues. The germline gives CDR1 MDHEN, CDR2 SYDVKM. This CDR3 reads CASLTSGTYNEQYF. As DNA, the CDR3 is TGTGCCAGCTTGACTAGCGGGACCTACAATGAGCAGTACTTC.